The sequence of this T cell receptor (beta chain) was determined in a study of blood T cell repertoires in COVID-19. The wider study: The study drew acute and convalescent COVID-19 samples from the United States, Italy and Spain. PBMCs, B-cell-depleted T cells, or T cells were the source of the cDNA or gDNA that made up the material.

There are 14 residues in the CDR3. Germline assignment: CDR1 LGHNA and CDR2 YSLEER. The V gene lost 3 bases and the J gene lost 0 bases, with 5 bases spanning the gap. Authors' data handling: The assay estimated nucleated cells by amplifying reference gene primers. Clones were sequenced by immunoSEQ multiplex PCR, and TCRdb holds only the in-frame ones, with some missing. Clone size and the V and J calls come from that table; the DNA yielded D and trimming. The data hold 250,000 or so clones, with 86% observed a single time. The receptor's source is a woman aged 30 to 39 with active or convalescent COVID-19. The sample comprised peripheral blood. The chain links TRBV4-3 to TRBJ2-2; no firm D call. DNA of the CDR3: TGCGCCAGCAGCCACGAGGCGAACACCGGGGAGCTGTTTTTT. Protein product: CASSHEANTGELFF.